This T cell receptor beta chain was sequenced in a study of beta chain features in type 1 diabetes. The whole isolated RNA underwent reverse transcription, so sequencing captured expressed TCRB transcripts. Profiling relied on immunoSEQ multiplex PCR, and the TCRdb table lists in-frame clones only, not all of them. The sample carries hundreds of thousands of clones, roughly 15% recorded once. Remarks on this clone: The antigen remains unidentified.

The collection from each donor was one heparinised blood draw averaging around 120 mL. The CDR3 has 17 residues. Trimming took 5 bases from V and 3 from J; bases not matched to a gene: 9. Germline-derived CDR1 and CDR2 are SEHNR and FQNEAQ (reference sequence). Broader study findings: Type 1 diabetes patients showed fewer insertions and more deletions at VDJ junctions. Researchers report that Type 1 diabetes patients had moderately but significantly shorter TCRB CDR3s across all four CD4+ subsets. The study notes PCR might favor shorter templates equally in patients and controls.

V and J are TRBV7-9 and TRBJ2-4; 11 nucleotides match TRBD2. This receptor was identified in a woman aged 18 to 35 in good health. The sample consisted of naive CD4+ T cells from blood. CDR3 region: CASSQPGLADHKNIQYF. DNA of the CDR3: TGTGCCAGCAGCCAACCGGGACTAGCGGACCACAAAAACATTCAGTACTTC.